These 24 T cell receptor beta chains share one sample of origin, sequenced in a study of cytomegalovirus exposure and HLA in healthy donors. This PCR relied on a set of 60 Vbeta primers and 13 Jbeta primers. TCRdb keeps only in-frame clones here, not all; method: immunoSEQ multiplex PCR. The top ten clones hold 5.4% of a sample with nearly 65,000 clones, approximately 71% of them seen once. What was sequenced was PBMCs. These receptors were taken from a man in his forties or fifties in good health and CMV-seronegative.

In its sample, this clone was seen once. Other DNA sequences in this sample translate to the same CDR3. The CDR3: CASSRTGGTDTQYF. CDR3 bases: TGTGCCAGCAGCCGAACAGGGGGCACAGATACGCAGTATTTT. The chain combines TRBV14 with TRBJ2-3; TRBD1 matches at 7 bases. Per the germline V gene, CDR1 is SGHDN and CDR2 is FVKESK. The CDR3 consists of 14 residues. V gave up 4 bases and J gave up 1 base; unmatched junction bases: 2.

V usage is TRBV7-9 and J usage is TRBJ1-1; 8 bases are shared with TRBD1. Germline V gene data show CDR1 as SEHNR and CDR2 as FQNEAQ (reference sequence). The CDR3 sequence is 14 residues long. V dropped 5 bases and J dropped 5; count of bases not matched to a gene: 7. CDR3 in amino acids: CASSQTRQGTEAFF. The CDR3 coding sequence is TGTGCCAGCAGCCAGACGCGACAGGGGACTGAAGCTTTCTTT.

The chain has TRBV5-6 and TRBJ2-2, with D perhaps matching TRBD1 (6 bases). The CDR3 runs 13 residues. Trimming took 6 bases from V and 5 from J, leaving 11 bases between them. Germline lookup yields CDR1 SGHDT and CDR2 YYEEEE. The CDR3 nucleotides read TGTGCCAGCAACTTCCAGGGGACCGGGGAGCTGTTTTTT. It encodes CASNFQGTGELFF. Looking up the rest from reference TRBV5-6 and TRBJ2-2 gives the full variable domain: DAGVTQSPTHLIKTRGQQVTLRCSPKSGHDTVSWYQQALGQGPQFIFQYYEEEERQRGNFPDRFSGHQFPNYSSELNVNALLLGDSALYLCASNFQGTGELFFGEGSRLTVL.

The V gene is TRBV30, the J gene TRBJ1-3, with 8 bases that match TRBD1. V trimming: 2 bases; J trimming: 3 bases; junction bases outside the gene matches: 6. Looked up from germline, CDR1 is GTSNPN and CDR2 is SVGIG (reference sequence). This CDR3 is built from 15 residues. CDR3 protein: CAWSTQGANGNTIYF. In nucleotides, the CDR3 is TGTGCCTGGAGTACTCAGGGGGCCAATGGAAACACCATATATTTT.

The genes are TRBV6-1 and TRBJ2-7; D is ambiguous. The CDR3 extends over 11 amino acids. V dropped 2 bases and J dropped 6 bases, with 5 bases sitting between them. Germline V gives CDR1 MNHNS, CDR2 SASEGT. Here the CDR3 reads CASSEQVEQYF. DNA of the CDR3: TGTGCCAGCAGTGAACAGGTCGAGCAGTACTTC.

This chain connects TRBV5-4 to TRBJ1-1; D remains unclear. Trimming removed 0 bases at V and 9 bases at J, with 9 bases between. The CDR3 is 12 amino acids. The germline V gene has CDR1 SGHNT and CDR2 YYREEE (reference sequence). CDR3 nucleotide sequence: TGTGCCAGCAGCTTGGGCGGAATCCAAGCTTTCTTT. Translated: CASSLGGIQAFF.

The chain has TRBV27 and TRBJ1-1, with D hard to call. The CDR3 length is 13 residues. CDR1 is MNHEY and CDR2 is SMNVEV in the germline V gene (reference sequence). Trimming took 8 bases from V and 5 from J, leaving 15 bases between them. CDR3 in amino acids: CASLGGLETEAFF. DNA for the CDR3: TGTGCCAGCCTAGGAGGGTTAGAGACTGAAGCTTTCTTT.

This sequence joins TRBV19 and TRBJ2-2; weak D call: TRBD1 (5 bases). Looked up from germline, CDR1 is LNHDA and CDR2 is SQIVND (reference sequence). The CDR3 has 13 residues. The ends were cut back, 3 bases at V and 8 bases at J, with 10 bases in the middle. CDR3 sequence reads: CASSISRVGELFF. The CDR3 DNA reads as TGTGCCAGTAGTATCAGCAGGGTAGGGGAGCTGTTTTTT.

This clone was observed a single time. This chain uses TRBV18 with TRBJ1-2, with 10 bases matching TRBD1. The J segment lost 0 bases and the V segment lost 10 bases, leaving 8 bases of the junction unmatched. This CDR3 contains 15 residues. Germline CDR1 is KGHSH and CDR2 is LQKENI. The CDR3 sequence is CATSRDRGPNYGYTF. Here the CDR3 DNA reads TGTGCCACCTCCCGGGACAGGGGCCCTAACTATGGCTACACCTTC.

The chain is built from TRBV21-1 and TRBJ2-5; TRBD1, the table's D call, was not compared with the DNA. TRBV21-1 is a pseudogene segment. This CDR3 has 16 amino acids. This chain's CDR3 is CATPQGTLASKETQYF. DNA of the CDR3: TGTGCCACCCCCCAGGGGACGTTAGCCTCCAAAGAGACCCAGTACTTC.

The rearrangement links TRBV5-1 to TRBJ1-4; no reliable D call. Trimming stripped 2 bases from V and 3 bases from J, with 11 bases between. Germline values: CDR1 SGHRS, CDR2 YFSETQ. CDR3 size: 15 residues. The chain's CDR3 is CASSLVGHSNEKLFF. The CDR3 DNA reads TGCGCCAGCAGCTTAGTCGGTCATTCTAATGAAAAACTGTTTTTT. The variable domain in full, completed from reference TRBV5-1 and TRBJ1-4, reads KAGVTQTPRYLIKTRGQQVTLSCSPISGHRSVSWYQQTPGQGLQFLFEYFSETQRNKGNFPGRFSGRQFSNSRSEMNVSTLELGDSALYLCASSLVGHSNEKLFFGSGTQLSVL.

In the case of this clone: A junction end diverges from the germline sequence, so it may reflect a read error. The chain combines TRBV29-1 with TRBJ2-2, with D perhaps TRBD2 (5 bases). This CDR3 is built from 13 residues. The germline V gene has CDR1 SQVTM and CDR2 ANQGSEA. The CDR3, as DNA: TGCAGCGTTGGACAATATAACACCGGGGAGCCGTTTTTT. Its translation is CSVGQYNTGEPFF.

This clone was recorded a few times. V usage is TRBV7-8 and J usage is TRBJ1-4; 9 bases align to TRBD1. The germline V gene encodes CDR1 SGHVS and CDR2 FQNEAQ. This CDR3 has 14 residues. Trimming at V came to 5 bases and at J to 7 bases, leaving 5 bases not matched to a gene. The DNA of the CDR3 is TGTGCCAGCAGCCTCGGGACAGGGAGTGAAAAACTGTTTTTT. Protein sequence: CASSLGTGSEKLFF.

For this clone: At one end the junction does not follow the germline gene, possibly because of a read error. The V and J genes are TRBV6-1 and TRBJ1-5, with TRBD1 matching 7 bases. This CDR3 has 16 amino acids. From germline, CDR1 is MNHNS and CDR2 SASEGT. CDR3 in amino acids: CASREGTVKSNQPQHF. CDR3 nucleotides: TGTGCCAGCAGAGAAGGGACAGTAAAAAGCAATCAGCCCCAGCATTTT.

The chain recombines TRBV5-4 with TRBJ1-2; TRBD1 matches at 7 bases. The CDR3 contains 14 residues. The ends lost 6 bases at V and 0 bases at J; junction bases unmatched: 5. CDR1 and CDR2 (germline): SGHNT, YYREEE (reference sequence). CDR3 sequence reads: CASIRQGANYGYTF. In nucleotides, the CDR3 is TGTGCCAGCATCAGACAGGGCGCTAACTATGGCTACACCTTC.

The V call is TRBV5-1, the J call TRBJ2-1, with a weak D call TRBD1 (6 bases). The ends were cut back, 0 bases at V and 9 bases at J, with 13 bases in the middle. Germline assignment: CDR1 SGHRS and CDR2 YFSETQ. The CDR3 has 14 residues. CDR3 sequence reads: CASSLGQGLVEQFF. In DNA, the CDR3 is TGCGCCAGCAGCTTGGGGCAGGGGCTGGTTGAGCAGTTCTTC.

The chain employs TRBV10-2 and TRBJ1-5; no clear D gene. The CDR3 runs to 15 residues. V was trimmed by 5 bases and J by 7 bases, leaving 18 bases between them. Germline assignment: CDR1 WSHSY and CDR2 SAAADI. The CDR3 DNA reads as TGCGCCAGCAGTCTCGGAGGCGCCCCGGGGCAGCCCCAGCATTTT. Translation gives CASSLGGAPGQPQHF.

The chain uses TRBV19 and TRBJ2-4, with 8 bases lining up with TRBD1. V lost 6 bases to trimming and J lost 0 bases; unmatched junction nucleotides: 10. CDR3 length: 17 amino acids. Germline V gene data show CDR1 as LNHDA and CDR2 as SQIVND (reference sequence). The CDR3 bases are TGTGCCAGTAGCGATTTCGGACAGGGTCTAGCCAAAAACATTCAGTACTTC. It specifies CASSDFGQGLAKNIQYF.

V is TRBV2 and J is TRBJ2-5; 10 positions agree with TRBD1. CDR3 length: 13 residues. The V gene end was trimmed by 10 bases and the J gene end by 4 bases; junction bases not matched to a gene: 6. Germline-derived CDR1 and CDR2 are SNHLY and FYNNEI. CDR3 amino acids: CATKDRGGETQYF. CDR3 DNA: TGTGCCACCAAGGACAGGGGGGGAGAGACCCAGTACTTC.

This chain joins TRBV14 and TRBJ2-7, with 7 nucleotides matching TRBD1. Losses at the gene ends were 4 bases for V and 3 bases for J; bases not matched to a gene: 6. Per germline, CDR1 SGHDN and CDR2 FVKESK. The CDR3 is made up of 14 amino acids. CDR3 sequence: CASSPTGPVYEQYF. The CDR3 DNA sequence: TGTGCCAGCAGCCCGACAGGGCCAGTCTACGAGCAGTACTTC. Full variable domain (rest looked up from reference TRBV14 and TRBJ2-7): EAGVTQFPSHSVIEKGQTVTLRCDPISGHDNLYWYRRVMGKEIKFLLHFVKESKQDESGMPNNRFLAERTGGTYSTLKVQPAELEDSGVYFCASSPTGPVYEQYFGPGTRLTVT.

This chain joins TRBV7-6 and TRBJ2-2, with TRBD1 matching 9 bases. Losses at the gene ends were 5 bases for V and 6 bases for J; bases not matched to a gene: 4. CDR1 and CDR2 (germline): SGHVS, FNYEAQ. This CDR3 has 14 amino acids. The CDR3 is CASSLGTGPGELFF. Here the CDR3 DNA reads TGTGCCAGCAGCCTCGGGACAGGGCCCGGGGAGCTGTTTTTT.

The chain employs TRBV5-1 and TRBJ1-6, with no clear D. The V end lost 0 bases, the J end lost 10 bases, and 8 bases lay between the germline ends. The germline CDR1 and CDR2 sequences are SGHRS and YFSETQ. The CDR3 consists of 13 residues. The CDR3 DNA follows: TGCGCCAGCAGCTTGGCCACACAATCACCCCTCCACTTT. It is translated as CASSLATQSPLHF. Filled out from reference TRBV5-1 and TRBJ1-6, the complete variable domain reads KAGVTQTPRYLIKTRGQQVTLSCSPISGHRSVSWYQQTPGQGLQFLFEYFSETQRNKGNFPGRFSGRQFSNSRSEMNVSTLELGDSALYLCASSLATQSPLHFGNGTRLTVT.

The table lists this clone with a count of one. V usage is TRBV27 and J usage is TRBJ1-5; possibly TRBD1 for D (6 bases). Trimming pared 1 base from V and 7 bases from J, leaving 11 bases between. The CDR3 loop spans 14 amino acids. The V gene's germline CDR1 is MNHEY and CDR2 SMNVEV (reference sequence). The CDR3 coding sequence is TGTGCCAGCAGTTTATTAGGGGGGGGGCAGCCCCAGCATTTT. Its protein product is CASSLLGGGQPQHF.

The chain carries TRBV7-8 and TRBJ2-7, with D tentatively TRBD1 (6 bases). V shed 5 bases and J shed 4 bases, with 18 bases lying between them. The germline CDR1 and CDR2 sequences are SGHVS and FQNEAQ. The CDR3 contains 15 residues. The CDR3 DNA is TGTGCCAGCAGCATCATTACTCACAGGGCTTACGAGCAGTACTTC. Translation: CASSIITHRAYEQYF.